These 30 T cell receptor beta chains originate from one sample sequenced in a study of blood T cell repertoires in COVID-19 (TCRdb year 2020). The method behind the library was the immunoSEQ multiplex PCR assay. TCRdb stores this immuneACCESS table with in-frame sequences only. Part of the clones is absent; in the studies checked, under half of the shortfall reflects unresolved V genes, and no reason is known for the rest. The table for this sample lists 170,000 or so clones; roughly 88% of them were counted only once. 5.5% to 8% of the sample goes to the ten largest clones. Sequencing was performed on peripheral blood. The origin of the receptors is a woman in her thirties or forties with COVID-19, enrolled during active disease.

This chain connects TRBV7-2 to TRBJ2-5, with D possibly being TRBD2 (5 bases). V was trimmed by 3 bases and J by 8 bases, leaving 13 bases between them. Germline V gene sequence: CDR1 SGHTA, CDR2 FQGNSA. The CDR3 has 13 amino acids. As DNA, the CDR3 is TGTGCCAGCAGCTTTCGATCGCCGGGAACCCAGTACTTC. It translates to CASSFRSPGTQYF.

This clone was seen a handful of times. The chain carries TRBV5-4 and TRBJ2-7; D possibly corresponds to TRBD2 (6 bases). CDR1 and CDR2 (germline): SGHNT, YYREEE (reference sequence). This CDR3 is built from 15 residues. V shed 5 bases and J shed 1 base, with 16 bases lying between them. The chain's CDR3 is CASRRVGGESYEQYF. In DNA, the CDR3 is TGTGCCAGCAGGCGGGTGGGGGGAGAGTCCTACGAGCAGTACTTC. Filled out from reference TRBV5-4 and TRBJ2-7, the complete variable domain reads ETGVTQSPTHLIKTRGQQVTLRCSSQSGHNTVSWYQQALGQGPQFIFQYYREEENGRGNFPPRFSGLQFPNYSSELNVNALELDDSALYLCASRRVGGESYEQYFGPGTRLTVT.

J is TRBJ1-2 and V is TRBV24-1, with 8 positions matching TRBD1. Germline V gene data show CDR1 as KGHDR and CDR2 as SFDVKD. Germline trimming cut 0 bases from V and 7 bases from J; bases unmatched to any gene: 6. This CDR3 region has 15 residues. The CDR3 region is CATSDLAGGSSGYTF. CDR3 DNA: TGTGCCACCAGTGATTTGGCAGGGGGCTCAAGTGGCTACACCTTC.

J is TRBJ2-7 and V is TRBV2; a possible D gene is TRBD1 (6 bases). CDR1 is SNHLY and CDR2 is FYNNEI in the germline V gene. V lost 6 bases, J lost 3 bases, and 9 bases lay in between. The CDR3 spans 12 residues. The CDR3 loop is CASSLQGYEQYF. In DNA, the CDR3 is TGTGCCAGCAGCTTACAGGGCTACGAGCAGTACTTC.

The CDR3 spells CASTRGEFSGNTIYF. In nucleotides, the CDR3 is TGTGCCAGCACCCGCGGGGAGTTCTCTGGAAACACCATATATTTT. The chain has TRBV19 and TRBJ1-3, with D hard to call. V dropped 9 bases and J dropped 0 bases, with 15 bases sitting between them. The germline V gene encodes CDR1 LNHDA and CDR2 SQIVND (reference sequence). The CDR3 has 15 residues.

This clone has a single count. V gene TRBV6-5 combines with J gene TRBJ1-2; 8 bases are shared with TRBD1. After removal of 6 bases from V and 5 bases from J, the junction contained 5 bases not matched to a gene. Germline V gene data show CDR1 as MNHEY and CDR2 as SVGAGI. The CDR3 is made up of 13 amino acids. CDR3 sequence reads: CASSPRGPYGYTF. The CDR3 coding sequence is TGTGCCAGCAGCCCCAGGGGGCCGTATGGCTACACCTTC.

The chain employs TRBV5-1 and TRBJ1-2, with TRBD1 identical over 9 bases. Per germline, CDR1 SGHRS and CDR2 YFSETQ. The CDR3 consists of 14 residues. The V segment lost 4 bases and the J segment 8 bases; nucleotides outside the gene matches: 9. The CDR3 protein is CASSIPGQGQGYTF. CDR3 sequence (DNA): TGCGCCAGCAGCATACCGGGACAGGGACAGGGCTACACCTTC.

This clone was counted a few times. The chain recombines TRBV11-1 with TRBJ1-5; D gene unclear. Trimming pared 1 base from V and 2 bases from J, leaving 9 bases between. Germline values: CDR1 SGHAT, CDR2 FQDESV (reference sequence). There are 15 residues in the CDR3. The CDR3 spells CASSLGRFGNQPQHF. The CDR3 nucleotides are TGTGCCAGCAGCTTAGGCCGGTTTGGCAATCAGCCCCAGCATTTT.

The V call is TRBV5-1, the J call TRBJ2-5; 12 bases map to TRBD1. The CDR3 sequence is 16 residues long. Germline trimming cut 3 bases from V and 4 bases from J; bases unmatched to any gene: 7. CDR1 is SGHRS and CDR2 is YFSETQ in the germline V gene. The CDR3 spells CASSSGTGGEGETQYF. As DNA, the CDR3 is TGCGCCAGCAGCTCGGGGACAGGGGGCGAGGGAGAGACCCAGTACTTC.

The chain carries TRBV28 and TRBJ2-7, with a tentative D call TRBD1 (6 bases). Trimming removed 2 bases at V and 5 bases at J, with 7 bases between. Germline V gene data show CDR1 as MDHEN and CDR2 as SYDVKM. The CDR3 loop spans 12 amino acids. In DNA, the CDR3 is TGTGCCAGCAGTTTAAGGGGGAACGAGCAGTACTTC. The encoded protein is CASSLRGNEQYF.

This sequence joins TRBV5-1 and TRBJ1-4, with a weak D call TRBD1 (6 bases). Germline lookup yields CDR1 SGHRS and CDR2 YFSETQ. Deletions cut 4 bases from V and 6 bases from J, with 10 bases between. The CDR3 covers 13 residues. The CDR3 DNA is TGCGCCAGCAGCCTTCGGACAGATGAAAAACTGTTTTTT. This codes for CASSLRTDEKLFF.

This clone was observed a few times. The V call is TRBV5-1, the J call TRBJ2-3, with 8 positions matching TRBD1. Trimming cost V 0 bases and J 1 base; bases outside gene matches: 7. This CDR3 is 17 amino acids long. The germline V gene encodes CDR1 SGHRS and CDR2 YFSETQ. The CDR3 nucleotides read TGCGCCAGCAGCTTGGCGGGACAGGCTTTACGCACAGATACGCAGTATTTT. Translation gives CASSLAGQALRTDTQYF.

CDR3 coding DNA: TGTGCCGGCGGGAATTTGGGGGATTCAGCCAAAAACATTCAGTACTTC. This encodes CAGGNLGDSAKNIQYF. V usage is TRBV7-6 and J usage is TRBJ2-4, with D perhaps matching TRBD2 (6 bases). Deletions cut 11 bases from V and 0 bases from J, with 20 bases between. This CDR3 comprises 16 residues. Germline lookup yields CDR1 SGHVS and CDR2 FNYEAQ. Full variable domain (rest looked up from reference TRBV7-6 and TRBJ2-4): GAGVSQSPRYKVTKRGQDVALRCDPISGHVSLYWYRQALGQGPEFLTYFNYEAQQDKSGLPNDRFSAERPEGSISTLTIQRTEQRDSAMYRCAGGNLGDSAKNIQYFGAGTRLSVL.

The J gene is TRBJ2-7, the V gene TRBV27; TRBD1 might be the D (6 bases). CDR1 is MNHEY, CDR2 SMNVEV, per germline (reference sequence). The CDR3 spans 17 residues. Between the trimmed V and J ends, which lost 3 bases and 0 bases, there was a span of 18 bases. The CDR3 DNA is TGTGCCAGCAGTTTCACCCCCGACAGGTTTCGCTCCTACGAGCAGTACTTC. Residues: CASSFTPDRFRSYEQYF.

J is TRBJ2-3 and V is TRBV19; 8 bases fit TRBD1. The length of the CDR3 is 13 residues. CDR1 LNHDA and CDR2 SQIVND come from the germline V gene (reference sequence). Trimming took 5 bases from V and 3 from J; bases not matched to a gene: 1. CDR3 coding DNA: TGTGCCAGTAGTGGGGACAGGACAGATACGCAGTATTTT. Its translation: CASSGDRTDTQYF.

The chain links TRBV19 to TRBJ2-1; 9 bases align to TRBD1. Germline values: CDR1 LNHDA, CDR2 SQIVND (reference sequence). The CDR3 covers 15 residues. V was pared by 5 bases and J by 7 bases, with 9 bases of the junction left unmatched. CDR3 nucleotide sequence: TGTGCCAGTAGTCCTCGGGACAGGGTCGGGAATGAGCAGTTCTTC. Translated, it gives CASSPRDRVGNEQFF.

This chain links TRBV6-6 with TRBJ2-1; D is possibly TRBD2 (6 bases). The V gene lost 6 bases and the J gene lost 7 bases, with 19 bases spanning the gap. The germline V gene encodes CDR1 MNHNY and CDR2 SVGAGI (reference sequence). CDR3 length: 15 amino acids. The CDR3 sequence: CASSPVTGVVNEQFF. DNA of the CDR3: TGTGCCAGCAGCCCAGTGACGGGGGTAGTGAATGAGCAGTTCTTC.

J is TRBJ1-2 and V is TRBV4-1; no reliable D call. V lost 1 base and J 13 bases, leaving 16 bases between the germline ends. CDR1 MGHRA and CDR2 YSYEKL come from the germline V gene. This CDR3 region has 13 residues. The CDR3 loop reads CASSQGEQPPSTF. Written as DNA, the CDR3 is TGCGCCAGCAGCCAAGGCGAACAGCCCCCCTCCACCTTC.

This clone appeared a single time. The rearrangement uses TRBV28 and TRBJ1-2, with D uncertain. Germline lookup yields CDR1 MDHEN and CDR2 SYDVKM. CDR3 size: 13 residues. Trimming stripped 3 bases from V and 5 bases from J, with 10 bases between. The CDR3 nucleotides read TGTGCCAGCAGTTTTAACGGAGAATATGGCTACACCTTC. It specifies CASSFNGEYGYTF.

V usage is TRBV10-1 and J usage is TRBJ2-7, with a weak D call TRBD1 (5 bases). V gave up 3 bases and J gave up 5 bases, with 17 bases separating them. CDR1 and CDR2 from the germline V gene are WNHNN and SYGVQD (reference sequence). CDR3 size: 15 residues. The CDR3 DNA is TGCGCCAGCAGTGAAGGGATGGGGCAGTTACACGAGCAGTACTTC. This codes for CASSEGMGQLHEQYF.

The J gene is TRBJ2-7, the V gene TRBV27; TRBD1 agrees at 7 bases. Germline V gene lookup returns CDR1 MNHEY and CDR2 SMNVEV (reference sequence). V dropped 6 bases and J dropped 0; count of bases not matched to a gene: 5. The CDR3 totals 14 residues. In DNA, the CDR3 is TGTGCCAGCAGCGAGGGGGCAGTCTCCTACGAGCAGTACTTC. Its protein product is CASSEGAVSYEQYF.

The CDR3 loop is CASSYSRGLDGYTF. DNA of the CDR3: TGTGCCAGCAGTTACTCGCGGGGGTTGGATGGCTACACCTTC. The genes are TRBV6-5 and TRBJ1-2, with TRBD1 as a possible D gene (5 bases). V lost 0 bases and J lost 6, with 11 bases in between. This CDR3 region has 14 residues. Per the germline V gene, CDR1 is MNHEY and CDR2 is SVGAGI.

The J gene is TRBJ1-1, the V gene TRBV10-3; 8 nucleotides match TRBD1. The germline V gene has CDR1 ENHRY and CDR2 SYGVKD. The CDR3 is 17 residues long. V lost 0 bases to trimming and J lost 0 bases; unmatched junction nucleotides: 6. CDR3: CAISESPRTGMNTEAFF. Here the CDR3 DNA reads TGTGCCATCAGTGAGTCCCCTCGGACAGGGATGAACACTGAAGCTTTCTTT.

This clone has just one count. The chain employs TRBV5-4 and TRBJ1-2, with D perhaps TRBD1 (6 bases). The germline V gene encodes CDR1 SGHNT and CDR2 YYREEE (reference sequence). The V end was cut by 1 base, the J end by 0 bases, with 7 bases between. This CDR3 has 14 amino acids. Here the CDR3 reads CASSLRGTNYGYTF. CDR3 DNA: TGTGCCAGCAGCTTGAGGGGGACTAACTATGGCTACACCTTC.

This rearrangement joins TRBV10-2 to TRBJ1-5; D gene ambiguous. The CDR3 has 14 residues. V was clipped by 6 bases and J by 5 bases, with 14 bases between them. Germline CDR1 reads WSHSY; CDR2 reads SAAADI. The CDR3 loop reads CASRKPGDHQPQHF. The CDR3 DNA is TGCGCCAGCAGAAAGCCTGGAGATCATCAGCCCCAGCATTTT.

This clone was seen only once. V and J are TRBV5-1 and TRBJ1-3; TRBD1 matches 7 bases. V lost 3 bases to trimming and J lost 0 bases; unmatched junction nucleotides: 9. The CDR3 runs 17 residues. Looked up from germline, CDR1 is SGHRS and CDR2 is YFSETQ. This CDR3 is CASSSRRDSRSGNTIYF. The DNA for the CDR3 is TGCGCCAGCAGCTCAAGGAGGGACAGCCGCTCTGGAAACACCATATATTTT.

In its sample, this clone was seen a few times. The chain couples TRBV14 to TRBJ1-1; TRBD1 might be the D (6 bases). The germline V gene has CDR1 SGHDN and CDR2 FVKESK. Trimming cost V 4 bases and J 10 bases, with 13 bases left between them. The CDR3 consists of 12 residues. This chain's CDR3 is CASSPTGYGAFF. The CDR3 DNA reads as TGTGCCAGCAGCCCAACAGGGTATGGAGCTTTCTTT.

The J gene is TRBJ1-1, the V gene TRBV29-1; 7 bases line up with TRBD1. With 7 bases clipped from V and 4 bases from J, the junction kept 6 bases outside the gene matches. This CDR3 spans 12 amino acids. The germline V gene encodes CDR1 SQVTM and CDR2 ANQGSEA. The CDR3, as DNA: TGCAGCGGCCGACAGGGAGGCACTGAAGCTTTCTTT. Protein product: CSGRQGGTEAFF.

The rearrangement links TRBV4-1 to TRBJ1-1, with 12 bases aligning to TRBD1. The CDR3 loop spans 15 amino acids. Germline CDR1 reads MGHRA; CDR2 reads YSYEKL. With 3 bases clipped from V and 6 bases from J, the junction kept 5 bases outside the gene matches. CDR3 region: CASSHLGQGAAEAFF. CDR3 in DNA: TGCGCCAGCAGCCACCTGGGACAGGGGGCCGCTGAAGCTTTCTTT.

This chain connects TRBV2 to TRBJ2-7, with 9 bases aligning to TRBD1. Germline V gene sequence: CDR1 SNHLY, CDR2 FYNNEI. The junction had 5 bases not matched to a gene; V was cut back by 3 bases and J by 2 bases. CDR3 length: 15 residues. CDR3 in DNA: TGTGCCAGCAGTGACGGGACAGGGTTGACCTACGAGCAGTACTTC. This codes for CASSDGTGLTYEQYF.